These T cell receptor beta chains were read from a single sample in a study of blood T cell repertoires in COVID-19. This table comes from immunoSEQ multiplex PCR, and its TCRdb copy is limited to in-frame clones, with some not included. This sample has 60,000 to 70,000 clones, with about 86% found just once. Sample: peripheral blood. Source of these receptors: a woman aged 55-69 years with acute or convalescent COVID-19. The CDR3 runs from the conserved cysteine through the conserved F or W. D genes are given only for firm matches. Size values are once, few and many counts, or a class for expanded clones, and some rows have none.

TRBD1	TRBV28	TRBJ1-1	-	CATGTVMNTEAFF	TGTGCCACCGGGACAGTTATGAACACTGAAGCTTTCTTT
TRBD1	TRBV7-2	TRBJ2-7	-	CASSLQGASYEQYF	TGTGCCAGCAGCTTACAGGGGGCATCCTACGAGCAGTACTTC
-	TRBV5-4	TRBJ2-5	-	CASSLGQTYQETQYF	TGTGCCAGCAGCTTGGGACAGACGTACCAAGAGACCCAGTACTTC
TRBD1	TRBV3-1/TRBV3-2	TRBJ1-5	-	CASSALTGRQPQHF	TGTGCCAGCAGCGCCCTGACAGGGAGGCAGCCCCAGCATTTT
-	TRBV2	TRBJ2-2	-	CASSLNRNTGELFF	TGTGCCAGCAGCCTTAACAGGAACACCGGGGAGCTGTTTTTT
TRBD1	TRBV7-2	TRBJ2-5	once	CASSADRGSGTQYF	TGTGCCAGCAGCGCCGACAGGGGGTCGGGGACCCAGTACTTC
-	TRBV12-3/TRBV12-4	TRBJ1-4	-	CASSLDTGEKLFF	TGTGCCAGCAGTTTAGATACAGGTGAAAAACTGTTTTTT
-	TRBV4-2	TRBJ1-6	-	CASSQEGGMSPLHF	TGTGCCAGCAGCCAAGAGGGGGGTATGTCACCCCTCCACTTT
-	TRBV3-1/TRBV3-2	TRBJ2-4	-	CASSQDFPSDPRVQYF	TGTGCCAGCAGCCAAGATTTTCCTAGCGACCCCCGGGTTCAGTACTTC
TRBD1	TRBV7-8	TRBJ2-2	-	CASSARDRGQSGELFF	TGTGCCAGCAGCGCAAGGGACAGGGGGCAGAGCGGGGAGCTGTTTTTT
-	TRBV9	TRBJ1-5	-	CASSPGISQPQHF	TGTGCCAGCAGCCCGGGAATCTCTCAGCCCCAGCATTTT